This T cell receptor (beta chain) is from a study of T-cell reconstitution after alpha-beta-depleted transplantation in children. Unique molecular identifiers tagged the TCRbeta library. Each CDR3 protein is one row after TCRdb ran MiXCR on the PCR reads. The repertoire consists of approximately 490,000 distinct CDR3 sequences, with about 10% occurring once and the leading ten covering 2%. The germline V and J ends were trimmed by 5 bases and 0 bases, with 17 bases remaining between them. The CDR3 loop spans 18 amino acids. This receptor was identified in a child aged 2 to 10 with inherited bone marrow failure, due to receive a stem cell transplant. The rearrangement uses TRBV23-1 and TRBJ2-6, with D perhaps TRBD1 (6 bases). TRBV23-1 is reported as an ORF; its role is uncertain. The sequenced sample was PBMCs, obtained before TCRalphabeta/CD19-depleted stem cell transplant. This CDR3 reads CASSENGTPVSGANVLTF. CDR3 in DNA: TGCGCCAGCAGTGAAAACGGGACACCAGTCTCTGGGGCCAACGTCCTGACTTTC.